A selection of T cell receptor beta chains follows, all from one sample in a study of shared clonotypes between healthy human individuals. Libraries were prepared by immunoSEQ multiplex PCR; TCRdb keeps only in-frame clonotypes and omits some of them. The table records roughly 2.2 million clones, 85% to 95% of them present only once. Sequencing input: naive CD4+ T cells from PBMCs. Receptor source: a man aged 18 to 30 in good health. Some clones in this sample may be carry-over from other donors' samples. Each CDR3 is given with its conserved first and last residue. Fields, in order: J gene, D gene, V gene, clone size, CDR3 DNA, CDR3 protein. A D gene is named only where the DNA matches it firmly. Only some rows state a clone size, as once, few, many or a class for expanded clones.

TRBJ2-7 | NA | TRBV5-5 | NA | TGTGCCAGCAGCTTAATTGGCAGCTCCTACGAGCAGTACTTC | CASSLIGSSYEQYF
TRBJ2-7 | NA | TRBV28 | NA | TGTGCCAGCAGTTTATGGACCGCGGGGCAGGGAAGGTACGAGCAGTACTTC | CASSLWTAGQGRYEQYF
TRBJ2-3 | NA | TRBV2 | NA | TGTGCCAGCAGTGAAGGGCTAGCGATTGGTACGCAGTATTTT | CASSEGLAIGTQYF
TRBJ1-2 | NA | TRBV6-6 | NA | TGTGCCAGCAGTCCCTCGGTGGGTTTCCATGGCTACACCTTC | CASSPSVGFHGYTF
TRBJ2-3 | TRBD2 | TRBV2 | NA | TGTGCCAGCAGTGAAGGGACTAGCGGGAGCACAGATACGCAGTATTTT | CASSEGTSGSTDTQYF
TRBJ2-1 | TRBD2 | TRBV11-3 | NA | TGTGCCAGCAGCTCGACTAGCGGGAGCTACAATGAGCAGTTCTTC | CASSSTSGSYNEQFF
TRBJ2-3 | NA | TRBV7-3 | NA | TGTGCCAGCAGCTCGGATAATACAGAGGCAGATACGCAGTATTTT | CASSSDNTEADTQYF
TRBJ2-5 | NA | TRBV15 | NA | TGTGCCACCAGCAGAGCGGTGATAGAGACCCAGTACTTC | CATSRAVIETQYF
TRBJ2-2 | NA | TRBV28 | few | TGTGCCACCTGGACGGGATACACCGGGGAGCTGTTTTTT | CATWTGYTGELFF
TRBJ2-5 | NA | TRBV5-1 | NA | TGCGCCAGCAGCTTGATAGGGGGGGAAGAGACCCAGTACTTC | CASSLIGGEETQYF
TRBJ1-2 | NA | TRBV28 | NA | TGTGCCAGCAGTAAAGCTAACTATGGCTACACCTTC | CASSKANYGYTF
TRBJ2-7 | NA | TRBV21-1 | NA | TGTGCCAGCAGCAAAGCCCGCAGGGGCCCTTTACCCGGACTAGCGGCCATATCCTCCTACGAGCAGTACTTC | CASSKARRGPLPGLAAISSYEQYF
TRBJ2-6 | NA | TRBV10-3 | NA | TGTGCCATCAGCCCTGGGGCCAACGTCCTGACTTTC | CAISPGANVLTF
TRBJ1-1 | NA | TRBV18 | NA | TGTGCCAGCTCACCACAGGGGGTTAGGTCTGAAGCTTTCTTT | CASSPQGVRSEAFF
TRBJ1-1 | TRBD1 | TRBV6-1 | once | TGTGCCAGCAGTGGACCGGGACAGGGCTGGTTCACTGAAGCTTTCTTT | CASSGPGQGWFTEAFF
TRBJ2-3 | NA | TRBV18 | NA | TGTGCCAGCTCACCCGTGCCTGTCGTGGATTCTGGGAGAACAGATACGCAGTATTTT | CASSPVPVVDSGRTDTQYF
TRBJ2-2 | NA | TRBV2 | NA | TGTGCCAGCCTTCCGGGCAACTCAAACACCGGGGAGCTGTTTTTT | CASLPGNSNTGELFF
TRBJ1-1 | NA | TRBV5-5 | NA | TGTGCCAGCAGCTACACCACGGAAACTGAAGCTTTCTTT | CASSYTTETEAFF
TRBJ1-5 | TRBD1 | TRBV2 | NA | TGTGCCAGCAGCGTGGACAGGGATCAGCCCCAGCATTTT | CASSVDRDQPQHF
TRBJ2-3 | NA | TRBV1 | NA | TGCACCAGCACCCACCGGACCGGGTCAACAGATACGCAGTATTTT | CTSTHRTGSTDTQYF
TRBJ2-7 | TRBD1 | TRBV9 | NA | TGTGCCAGCAGCGTAGGCAAAAGGGACAGGGTCTACGAGCAGTACTTC | CASSVGKRDRVYEQYF
TRBJ1-1 | NA | TRBV6-4 | NA | TGTGCCAGCAGTGACTCGAGCGCCAGGAGGACTGAAGCTTTCTTT | CASSDSSARRTEAFF
TRBJ1-5 | NA | TRBV28 | NA | TGTGCCAGCAGTTTTCGGGCTTATAGCAATCAGCCCCAGCATTTT | CASSFRAYSNQPQHF
TRBJ2-7 | TRBD1 | TRBV5-1 | NA | TGCGCCAGCAGCAGGGGACAGGGGTTCTACGAGCAGTACTTC | CASSRGQGFYEQYF
TRBJ1-3 | TRBD1 | TRBV2 | NA | TGTGCCAGCAGTGGACAGGGAAGAAACACCATATATTTT | CASSGQGRNTIYF
TRBJ2-7 | TRBD2 | TRBV5-1 | NA | TGCGCCAGCAGCCCTGGGGTAGCGGGCCACGAGCAGTACTTC | CASSPGVAGHEQYF
TRBJ1-1 | NA | TRBV4-2 | NA | TGTGCCAGCAGCCAAGATCCGTACACTGAAGCTTTCTTT | CASSQDPYTEAFF
TRBJ1-5 | TRBD1 | TRBV10-3 | NA | TGTGCCATCAGTGGGGACAGGGGTCGGCATCAGCCCCAGCATTTT | CAISGDRGRHQPQHF
TRBJ1-1 | TRBD1 | TRBV11-2 | NA | TGTGCCAGCAGCGGACAGGACAGGGGGCACACTGAAGCTTTCTTT | CASSGQDRGHTEAFF
TRBJ1-1 | NA | TRBV14 | NA | TGTGCCAGCAGCCCCGCCGGGGGAAGGGGCACTGAAGCTTTCTTT | CASSPAGGRGTEAFF
TRBJ1-3 | NA | TRBV7-2 | NA | TGTGCCAGCAGCTTATCTCCCCGTGATTCTGGAAACACCATATATTTT | CASSLSPRDSGNTIYF
TRBJ2-7 | TRBD2 | TRBV19 | NA | TGTGCCAGTAGTATGTTTGGCGGGGGCTCCTACGAGCAGTACTTC | CASSMFGGGSYEQYF
TRBJ2-5 | NA | TRBV7-2 | NA | TGTGCCAGCAGCTCGACTAACTCCGAAGAGACCCAGTACTTC | CASSSTNSEETQYF
TRBJ2-3 | NA | TRBV4-2 | NA | TGTGCCAGCAGCCCATCACGGGAGTTCAGCACAGATACGCAGTATTTT | CASSPSREFSTDTQYF
TRBJ2-6 | NA | TRBV19 | NA | TGTGCCAGTAGTGCGACGTCGAGCTCTGGGGCCAACGTCCTGACTTTC | CASSATSSSGANVLTF
TRBJ2-1 | NA | TRBV11-3 | NA | TGTGCCAGCAGCCCCAGACACCCTATGAGCTCCTACAATGAGCAGTTCTTC | CASSPRHPMSSYNEQFF
TRBJ2-5 | NA | TRBV6-5 | NA | TGTGCCACAATGAGCCAGGGGTTTGAGACCCAGTACTTC | CATMSQGFETQYF
TRBJ2-7 | TRBD2 | TRBV2 | NA | TGTGCCAGCCAGCCGAGACTAGCGGGAGTTTACGAGCAGTACTTC | CASQPRLAGVYEQYF
TRBJ1-1 | NA | TRBV27 | NA | TGTGCCAGCAGTTTAACGGGGGGGACTGAAGCTTTCTTT | CASSLTGGTEAFF
TRBJ2-6 | NA | TRBV19 | NA | TGTGCCAGTACTAACTCTGGGGCCAACGTCCTGACTTTC | CASTNSGANVLTF
TRBJ1-5 | TRBD1 | TRBV23-1 | NA | TGCGCCAGCAGTCCAGACAGGGGGTGGTGTCAGCCCCAGCATTTT | CASSPDRGWCQPQHF
TRBJ2-2 | NA | TRBV9 | NA | TGTGCCAGCAGCGGAGTACGCGCGAACACCGGGGAGCTGTTTTTT | CASSGVRANTGELFF
TRBJ2-7 | NA | TRBV5-1 | NA | TGCGCCAGCAGCCGCCCGGAACTAGGCTCCTACGAGCAGTACTTC | CASSRPELGSYEQYF
TRBJ2-1 | TRBD2 | TRBV7-6 | NA | TGTGCCAGCAGCTTAGGGACTAGCGGGCGCGAGCAGTTCTTC | CASSLGTSGREQFF
TRBJ1-1 | TRBD1 | TRBV4-2 | NA | TGTGCCAGCAGCCAGGGACAGGGCACTGAAGCTTTCTTT | CASSQGQGTEAFF
TRBJ1-4 | NA | TRBV19 | NA | TGTGCCAGTAGTATTTCGGGAACTAATGAAAAACTGTTTTTT | CASSISGTNEKLFF
TRBJ2-1 | NA | TRBV29-1 | NA | TGCAGCGTTGACGGGAGCTCCGGGACCTACAATGAGCAGTTCTTC | CSVDGSSGTYNEQFF
TRBJ2-1 | NA | TRBV5-6 | NA | TGTGCCAGCAGCTTGAGTGGCTTGTGGGGGGATAATGAGCAGTTCTTC | CASSLSGLWGDNEQFF
TRBJ2-2 | NA | TRBV28 | once | TGTGCCAGCCATAGGGGTCAGGGCACCGGGGAGCTGTTTTTT | CASHRGQGTGELFF